Listed below are T cell receptor beta chains from one sample, sequenced in a study of blood T cell repertoires in COVID-19. Sequencing was performed with immunoSEQ multiplex PCR; in TCRdb, only in-frame clones are kept and a portion is missing. The sample shows about half a million clones, approximately 92% of them seen only once. Specimen: peripheral blood. The receptor set was obtained from a young man with COVID-19, enrolled during active disease. Each CDR3 is given with its conserved first and last residue. A D gene is named only where the DNA matches it firmly. A row's size may be missing; if present it is once, few, many or a size class.

abundance: -
d_gene: TRBD1
len: 12
j_gene: TRBJ2-3
v_gene: TRBV2
CDR3nt: TGTGCCAGCAGGGAACAGGGGGATACGCAGTATTTT
CDR3aa: CASREQGDTQYF

abundance: -
d_gene: -
len: 13
j_gene: TRBJ1-2
v_gene: TRBV6-5
CDR3nt: TGTGCCAGCAGTAGCCCGGGGGACTATGGCTACACCTTC
CDR3aa: CASSSPGDYGYTF

abundance: -
d_gene: -
len: 15
j_gene: TRBJ1-3
v_gene: TRBV4-2
CDR3nt: TGTGCCAGCAGCCTTGCGGACAGCTCTGGAAACACCATATATTTT
CDR3aa: CASSLADSSGNTIYF

abundance: -
d_gene: TRBD2
len: 16
j_gene: TRBJ2-2
v_gene: TRBV4-2
CDR3nt: TGTGCCAGCAGCCAACGACTAGCGGGAGGGACCGGGGAGCTGTTTTTT
CDR3aa: CASSQRLAGGTGELFF

abundance: -
d_gene: -
len: 15
j_gene: TRBJ2-1
v_gene: TRBV9
CDR3nt: TGTGCCAGCAGCGTCGGACTAGGGACATACAATGAGCAGTTCTTC
CDR3aa: CASSVGLGTYNEQFF

abundance: -
d_gene: -
len: 15
j_gene: TRBJ2-1
v_gene: TRBV10-2
CDR3nt: TGCGCCATCCGGACTTACGAGAGCTCCTACAATGAGCAGTTCTTC
CDR3aa: CAIRTYESSYNEQFF

abundance: -
d_gene: -
len: 16
j_gene: TRBJ2-1
v_gene: TRBV5-1
CDR3nt: TGCGCCAGCAGCGAGCACAGGGTGAACTCCTACAATGAGCAGTTCTTC
CDR3aa: CASSEHRVNSYNEQFF

abundance: -
d_gene: -
len: 13
j_gene: TRBJ1-3
v_gene: TRBV2
CDR3nt: TGTGCCAGCATGAGCGTCTCTGGAAACACCATATATTTT
CDR3aa: CASMSVSGNTIYF

abundance: -
d_gene: TRBD2
len: 15
j_gene: TRBJ2-7
v_gene: TRBV28
CDR3nt: TGTGCCAGCAGGCCTGGGACTAGCGGTTACTACGAGCAGTACTTC
CDR3aa: CASRPGTSGYYEQYF

abundance: -
d_gene: -
len: 15
j_gene: TRBJ1-2
v_gene: TRBV7-2
CDR3nt: TGTGCCAGCAGCTCCACAGGGCCTGGGGACTATGGCTACACCTTC
CDR3aa: CASSSTGPGDYGYTF

abundance: -
d_gene: -
len: 14
j_gene: TRBJ2-5
v_gene: TRBV5-1
CDR3nt: TGCGCCAGCAGCTTGGAGGGGCGTGGGGAGACCCAGTACTTC
CDR3aa: CASSLEGRGETQYF

abundance: -
d_gene: TRBD1
len: 17
j_gene: TRBJ2-6
v_gene: TRBV5-1
CDR3nt: TGCGCCAGCAGCGGGGGGACAGGGCTCTCTGGGGCCAACGTCCTGACTTTC
CDR3aa: CASSGGTGLSGANVLTF

abundance: -
d_gene: TRBD1
len: 15
j_gene: TRBJ2-1
v_gene: TRBV6-1
CDR3nt: TGTGCCAGCAGTGAAGGAGGGACAGGGGGCGGGTATTGGTTCTTC
CDR3aa: CASSEGGTGGGYWFF

abundance: -
d_gene: TRBD2
len: 17
j_gene: TRBJ2-5
v_gene: TRBV20-1
CDR3nt: TGCAGTGCTAGTAGGGCTAGCGGGAGGCTGGGCGGGGAGACCCAGTACTTC
CDR3aa: CSASRASGRLGGETQYF

abundance: few
d_gene: -
len: 11
j_gene: TRBJ1-1
v_gene: TRBV6-5
CDR3nt: TGTGCCAGCAGTTACCAGGCTGAAGCTTTCTTT
CDR3aa: CASSYQAEAFF

abundance: -
d_gene: -
len: 13
j_gene: TRBJ2-7
v_gene: TRBV2
CDR3nt: TGTGCCAGCAAAGGCGGCAGCTCCTACGAGCAGTACTTC
CDR3aa: CASKGGSSYEQYF

abundance: -
d_gene: TRBD2
len: 15
j_gene: TRBJ2-1
v_gene: TRBV7-3
CDR3nt: TGTGCCAGCAGCAAGGGGACTAGCGGGATCAATGAGCAGTTCTTC
CDR3aa: CASSKGTSGINEQFF

abundance: once
d_gene: TRBD2
len: 15
j_gene: TRBJ2-7
v_gene: TRBV5-1
CDR3nt: TGCGCCAGCAGCGAGGGCGGGGGGCTTAGCTACGAGCAGTACTTC
CDR3aa: CASSEGGGLSYEQYF

abundance: -
d_gene: -
len: 15
j_gene: TRBJ2-4
v_gene: TRBV19
CDR3nt: TGTGCCAGTAGTATTGAGGGACTAGCCAAAAACATTCAGTACTTC
CDR3aa: CASSIEGLAKNIQYF

abundance: -
d_gene: -
len: 16
j_gene: TRBJ2-5
v_gene: TRBV4-1
CDR3nt: TGCGCCAGCAGCCAGACAAGGGAGGAAGGGCAAGAGACCCAGTACTTC
CDR3aa: CASSQTREEGQETQYF

abundance: -
d_gene: -
len: 15
j_gene: TRBJ2-1
v_gene: TRBV4-2
CDR3nt: TGTGCCAGCAGCCTAGACCGGGGACAAAGGAATGAGCAGTTCTTC
CDR3aa: CASSLDRGQRNEQFF

abundance: once
d_gene: TRBD1
len: 16
j_gene: TRBJ1-1
v_gene: TRBV5-4
CDR3nt: TGTGCCAGCACCCCAGGGACAGGGCTAATGAACACTGAAGCTTTCTTT
CDR3aa: CASTPGTGLMNTEAFF

abundance: -
d_gene: -
len: 14
j_gene: TRBJ2-1
v_gene: TRBV7-8
CDR3nt: TGTGCCAGCAGCTTAGCGGTAGGCGGGAATGAGCAGTTCTTC
CDR3aa: CASSLAVGGNEQFF

abundance: -
d_gene: TRBD2
len: 15
j_gene: TRBJ2-5
v_gene: TRBV9
CDR3nt: TGTGCCAGCAGCCCAACCGGGACTAGCGGGGAGACCCAGTACTTC
CDR3aa: CASSPTGTSGETQYF

abundance: once
d_gene: -
len: 12
j_gene: TRBJ2-3
v_gene: TRBV11-3
CDR3nt: TGTGCCAGCAGCTCAATCACAGATACGCAGTATTTT
CDR3aa: CASSSITDTQYF

abundance: -
d_gene: TRBD1
len: 13
j_gene: TRBJ1-1
v_gene: TRBV19
CDR3nt: TGTGCCAGTACCCAGACAGGGGCCACTGAAGCTTTCTTT
CDR3aa: CASTQTGATEAFF

abundance: -
d_gene: TRBD1
len: 16
j_gene: TRBJ1-5
v_gene: TRBV25-1
CDR3nt: TGTGCCAGCAGTGAAGGGGGGACAGGGGTCGATCAGCCCCAGCATTTT
CDR3aa: CASSEGGTGVDQPQHF

abundance: -
d_gene: TRBD1
len: 18
j_gene: TRBJ1-1
v_gene: TRBV25-1
CDR3nt: TGTGCCAGCAGTGCCCACCAGGGGGTTGAGAGTTCTTGGACTGAAGCTTTCTTT
CDR3aa: CASSAHQGVESSWTEAFF

abundance: -
d_gene: -
len: 13
j_gene: TRBJ2-1
v_gene: TRBV12-5
CDR3nt: TGTGCTAGTGGTTCCTCCGGGGTAAATGAGCAGTTCTTC
CDR3aa: CASGSSGVNEQFF

abundance: -
d_gene: TRBD1
len: 13
j_gene: TRBJ1-2
v_gene: TRBV5-1
CDR3nt: TGCGCCAGCAGCTTGGAGGACAGGGGTGGCTACACCTTC
CDR3aa: CASSLEDRGGYTF

abundance: -
d_gene: -
len: 18
j_gene: TRBJ1-3
v_gene: TRBV12-2
CDR3nt: TGTGCAAGTCGCTTAGCATCCGGGACAGGGCTATCTGGAAACACCATATATTTT
CDR3aa: CASRLASGTGLSGNTIYF

abundance: once
d_gene: TRBD2
len: 20
j_gene: TRBJ2-5
v_gene: TRBV2
CDR3nt: TGTGCCAGCAGTGAGACGCCGCCGGGACTAGCGGGGATTATCCAAGAGACCCAGTACTTC
CDR3aa: CASSETPPGLAGIIQETQYF

abundance: -
d_gene: TRBD1
len: 13
j_gene: TRBJ2-5
v_gene: TRBV5-1
CDR3nt: TGCGCCAGCAGCGTTAACAGGGGACAGACCCAGTACTTC
CDR3aa: CASSVNRGQTQYF

abundance: once
d_gene: -
len: 15
j_gene: TRBJ2-2
v_gene: TRBV19
CDR3nt: TGTGCCAGTAGCCTGAACGGGGGGAACACCGGGGAGCTGTTTTTT
CDR3aa: CASSLNGGNTGELFF

abundance: -
d_gene: TRBD2
len: 16
j_gene: TRBJ2-5
v_gene: TRBV7-2
CDR3nt: TGTGCCAGCAGCTTAGTGCGGGGGTCTAAGGAGGAGACCCAGTACTTC
CDR3aa: CASSLVRGSKEETQYF

abundance: -
d_gene: TRBD1
len: 16
j_gene: TRBJ1-1
v_gene: TRBV2
CDR3nt: TGTGCCAGCAGGCCGCGGGACAGGCCCATGAACACTGAAGCTTTCTTT
CDR3aa: CASRPRDRPMNTEAFF

abundance: once
d_gene: -
len: 16
j_gene: TRBJ2-7
v_gene: TRBV15
CDR3nt: TGTGCCACCAGCAGGGGGGGTGGAACCGGTCTCTACGAGCAGTACTTC
CDR3aa: CATSRGGGTGLYEQYF

abundance: once
d_gene: -
len: 14
j_gene: TRBJ2-7
v_gene: TRBV15
CDR3nt: TGTGCCACCAGCAGAGACAGAGGGGACATAGAGCAGTACTTC
CDR3aa: CATSRDRGDIEQYF

abundance: -
d_gene: -
len: 11
j_gene: TRBJ2-1
v_gene: TRBV12-3/TRBV12-4
CDR3nt: TGTGCCAGCAGTTTTGGACAGAGGAAGTTCTTC
CDR3aa: CASSFGQRKFF

abundance: -
d_gene: TRBD1
len: 14
j_gene: TRBJ1-1
v_gene: TRBV27
CDR3nt: TGTGCCAGCAGCCTCAACAGGGGTAACACTGAAGCTTTCTTT
CDR3aa: CASSLNRGNTEAFF

abundance: -
d_gene: -
len: 15
j_gene: TRBJ1-5
v_gene: TRBV5-5
CDR3nt: TGTGCCAGCAGCTTTTTGTCAGGCGGCAATCAGCCCCAGCATTTT
CDR3aa: CASSFLSGGNQPQHF

abundance: -
d_gene: TRBD2
len: 14
j_gene: TRBJ2-1
v_gene: TRBV29-1
CDR3nt: TGCAGCGTTGAAGGACTAGCGGGATGGAATGAGCAGTTCTTC
CDR3aa: CSVEGLAGWNEQFF

abundance: -
d_gene: TRBD1
len: 14
j_gene: TRBJ1-5
v_gene: TRBV27
CDR3nt: TGTGCCAGCACCTCGACAGGGGGCAATCAGCCCCAGCATTTT
CDR3aa: CASTSTGGNQPQHF

abundance: -
d_gene: TRBD2
len: 18
j_gene: TRBJ2-1
v_gene: TRBV13
CDR3nt: TGTGCCAGCAGCTTTTCGGGACTAGCGGGGAAGAGTTACAATGAGCAGTTCTTC
CDR3aa: CASSFSGLAGKSYNEQFF

abundance: -
d_gene: -
len: 13
j_gene: TRBJ1-1
v_gene: TRBV7-2
CDR3nt: TGTGCCAGCAGCCCGCGACACAACACTGAAGCTTTCTTT
CDR3aa: CASSPRHNTEAFF

abundance: -
d_gene: -
len: 14
j_gene: TRBJ1-2
v_gene: TRBV7-2
CDR3nt: TGTGCCAGCAGCCTGGGAGGCAGCACCCCAGGCTACACCTTC
CDR3aa: CASSLGGSTPGYTF

abundance: -
d_gene: -
len: 17
j_gene: TRBJ1-4
v_gene: TRBV5-4
CDR3nt: TGTGCCAGCAGCAAGGGGAAGACAGCCGACACTAATGAAAAACTGTTTTTT
CDR3aa: CASSKGKTADTNEKLFF

abundance: -
d_gene: -
len: 13
j_gene: TRBJ2-3
v_gene: TRBV19
CDR3nt: TGTGCCAGTAGTGTAGGAGGTACAGATACGCAGTATTTT
CDR3aa: CASSVGGTDTQYF

abundance: -
d_gene: -
len: 14
j_gene: TRBJ2-2
v_gene: TRBV5-4
CDR3nt: TGTGCCAGCAGCGAGGGGGTAGATGCCGGGGAGCTGTTTTTT
CDR3aa: CASSEGVDAGELFF

abundance: -
d_gene: TRBD2
len: 15
j_gene: TRBJ2-1
v_gene: TRBV7-6
CDR3nt: TGTGCCAGCAGCTCCCTAGCGGGGGTAGGGAATGAGCAGTTCTTC
CDR3aa: CASSSLAGVGNEQFF

abundance: -
d_gene: -
len: 16
j_gene: TRBJ1-4
v_gene: TRBV4-1
CDR3nt: TGCGCCAGCAGCCAAGTCTCGACAGCCAATAATGAAAAACTGTTTTTT
CDR3aa: CASSQVSTANNEKLFF

abundance: -
d_gene: -
len: 13
j_gene: TRBJ2-5
v_gene: TRBV5-1
CDR3nt: TGCGCCAGCAGCTTGGGTGAGCTGGAGACCCAGTACTTC
CDR3aa: CASSLGELETQYF

abundance: -
d_gene: -
len: 14
j_gene: TRBJ2-7
v_gene: TRBV13
CDR3nt: TGTGCCAGCAGCTCCCGGACTCGGCTAGGGGAGCAGTACTTC
CDR3aa: CASSSRTRLGEQYF

abundance: -
d_gene: -
len: 15
j_gene: TRBJ1-2
v_gene: TRBV1
CDR3nt: TGCACCAGCAGCCAAGGGACAGGACCCAACTATGGCTACACCTTC
CDR3aa: CTSSQGTGPNYGYTF

abundance: -
d_gene: -
len: 18
j_gene: TRBJ1-3
v_gene: TRBV5-1
CDR3nt: TGCGCCAGCAGCTCTAGGGAGGGAACACAGTTCTCTGGAAACACCATATATTTT
CDR3aa: CASSSREGTQFSGNTIYF

abundance: -
d_gene: -
len: 13
j_gene: TRBJ2-2
v_gene: TRBV2
CDR3nt: TGTCCAAGTCACGGACTAAGGACCGGGGAGCTGTTTTTT
CDR3aa: CPSHGLRTGELFF

abundance: -
d_gene: -
len: 15
j_gene: TRBJ1-1
v_gene: TRBV5-6
CDR3nt: TGTGCCAGCAGCTTCCTGACAGCCGTGGGCACTGAAGCTTTCTTT
CDR3aa: CASSFLTAVGTEAFF

abundance: -
d_gene: TRBD2
len: 17
j_gene: TRBJ2-3
v_gene: TRBV5-1
CDR3nt: TGCGCCAGCAGCAGCCCGGGACTAGCGGGACTATCAGATACGCAGTATTTT
CDR3aa: CASSSPGLAGLSDTQYF

abundance: -
d_gene: TRBD2
len: 16
j_gene: TRBJ2-1
v_gene: TRBV4-2
CDR3nt: TGTGCCAGCAGCCAAGGCGGTAGCGGGGCCTACAATGAGCAGTTCTTC
CDR3aa: CASSQGGSGAYNEQFF

abundance: -
d_gene: TRBD1
len: 15
j_gene: TRBJ1-1
v_gene: TRBV5-1
CDR3nt: TGCGCCAGCAGCTTGGGGGGACAGCTGAACACTGAAGCTTTCTTT
CDR3aa: CASSLGGQLNTEAFF